Following are 4 T cell receptor beta chains from one sample sequenced in a study of blood T cell repertoires in COVID-19. Profiling relied on immunoSEQ multiplex PCR, and the TCRdb table lists in-frame clones only, not all of them. The sample contains roughly 60,000 clones, 75% to 90% of which appear only once. Sequencing was performed on peripheral blood. Receptor source: an elderly man with acute or convalescent COVID-19.

The CDR3 here is CASSVSSGGHTDTQYF. The CDR3 region has the DNA TGTGCCAGCAGCGTATCTAGCGGGGGGCACACAGATACGCAGTATTTT. The J gene is TRBJ2-3, the V gene TRBV9; TRBD2 agrees at 11 bases. The CDR3 has 16 amino acids. Germline V lookup: CDR1 SGDLS, CDR2 YYNGEE. The V segment lost 1 base and the J segment 2 bases; nucleotides outside the gene matches: 3.

The rearrangement uses TRBV5-1 and TRBJ2-3, with 8 bases that match TRBD1. Germline CDR1 and CDR2: SGHRS and YFSETQ. V trimming: 4 bases; J trimming: 5 bases; junction bases outside the gene matches: 3. The CDR3 contains 13 residues. The CDR3 sequence: CASSRGQGDTQYF. Here the CDR3 DNA reads TGCGCCAGCAGCAGAGGACAGGGAGATACGCAGTATTTT.

This chain uses TRBV18 with TRBJ1-2; TRBD1 matches 8 bases. V was pared by 4 bases and J by 4 bases, with 11 bases of the junction left unmatched. The CDR3 length is 16 residues. The germline CDR1 and CDR2 sequences are KGHSH and LQKENI. CDR3 region: CASSLYRDRTPYGYTF. Here the CDR3 DNA reads TGTGCCAGCTCACTCTACCGGGACAGGACACCCTATGGCTACACCTTC.

This clone was seen once. The V and J genes are TRBV4-2 and TRBJ1-4; no clear D gene. Per germline, CDR1 LGHNA and CDR2 YNFKEQ. This CDR3 is built from 12 residues. Trimming took off 1 base at V and 8 bases at J, with 5 bases between the two ends. Here the CDR3 reads CASSQAAEKLFF. The CDR3 DNA sequence: TGTGCCAGCAGCCAAGCCGCGGAAAAACTGTTTTTT.